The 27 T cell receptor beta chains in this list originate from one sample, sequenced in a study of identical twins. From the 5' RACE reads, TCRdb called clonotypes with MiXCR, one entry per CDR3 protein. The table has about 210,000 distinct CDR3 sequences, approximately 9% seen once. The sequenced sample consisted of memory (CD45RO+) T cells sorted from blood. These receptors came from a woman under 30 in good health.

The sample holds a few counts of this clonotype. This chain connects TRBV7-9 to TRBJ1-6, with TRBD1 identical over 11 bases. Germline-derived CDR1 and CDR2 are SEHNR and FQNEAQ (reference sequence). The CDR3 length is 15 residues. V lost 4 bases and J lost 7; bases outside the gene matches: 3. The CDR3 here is CASSSGQGANSPLHF. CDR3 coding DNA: TGTGCCAGCAGCTCCGGACAGGGGGCGAATTCACCCCTCCACTTT.

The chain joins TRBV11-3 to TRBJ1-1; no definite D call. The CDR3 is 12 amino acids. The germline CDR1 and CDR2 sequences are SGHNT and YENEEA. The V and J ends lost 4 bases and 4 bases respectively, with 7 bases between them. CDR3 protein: CASSWRGTEAFF. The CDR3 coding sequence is TGTGCCAGCAGCTGGCGTGGCACTGAAGCTTTCTTT. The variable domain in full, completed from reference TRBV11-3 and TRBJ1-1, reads EAGVVQSPRYKIIEKKQPVAFWCNPISGHNTLYWYLQNLGQGPELLIRYENEEAVDDSQLPKDRFSAERLKGVDSTLKIQPAELGDSAVYLCASSWRGTEAFFGQGTRLTVV.

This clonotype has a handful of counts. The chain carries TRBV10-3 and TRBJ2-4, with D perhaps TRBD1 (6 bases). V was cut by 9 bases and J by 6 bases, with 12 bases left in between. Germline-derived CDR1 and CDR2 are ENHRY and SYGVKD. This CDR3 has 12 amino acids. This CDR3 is CAIADSRNIQYF. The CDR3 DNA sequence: TGTGCCATAGCGGACAGCCGAAACATTCAGTACTTC.

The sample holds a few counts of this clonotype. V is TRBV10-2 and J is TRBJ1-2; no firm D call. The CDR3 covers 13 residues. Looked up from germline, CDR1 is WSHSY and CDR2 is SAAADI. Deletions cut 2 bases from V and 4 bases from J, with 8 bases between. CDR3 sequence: CASSERTLYGYTF. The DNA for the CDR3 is TGCGCCAGCAGTGAGCGTACTCTCTATGGCTACACCTTC.

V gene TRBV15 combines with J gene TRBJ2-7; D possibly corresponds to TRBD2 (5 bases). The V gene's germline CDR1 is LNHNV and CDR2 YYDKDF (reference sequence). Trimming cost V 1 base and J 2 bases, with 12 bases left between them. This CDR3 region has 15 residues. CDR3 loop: CATSRGGSKAYEQYF. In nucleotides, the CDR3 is TGTGCCACCAGCAGAGGAGGGTCGAAAGCCTACGAGCAGTACTTC.

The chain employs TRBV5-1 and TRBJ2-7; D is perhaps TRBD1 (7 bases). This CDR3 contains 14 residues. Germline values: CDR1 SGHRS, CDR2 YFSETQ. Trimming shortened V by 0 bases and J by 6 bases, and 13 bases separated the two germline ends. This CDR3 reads CASSLDVQGGEQYF. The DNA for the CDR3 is TGCGCCAGCAGCTTGGATGTCCAGGGGGGCGAGCAGTACTTC.

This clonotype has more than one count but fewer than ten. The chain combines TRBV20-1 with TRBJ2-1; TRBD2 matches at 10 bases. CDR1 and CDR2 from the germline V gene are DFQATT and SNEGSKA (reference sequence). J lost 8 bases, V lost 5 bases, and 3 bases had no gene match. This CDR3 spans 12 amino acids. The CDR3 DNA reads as TGCAGTGCTGCTAGCGGGAGTTATGAGCAGTTCTTC. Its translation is CSAASGSYEQFF.

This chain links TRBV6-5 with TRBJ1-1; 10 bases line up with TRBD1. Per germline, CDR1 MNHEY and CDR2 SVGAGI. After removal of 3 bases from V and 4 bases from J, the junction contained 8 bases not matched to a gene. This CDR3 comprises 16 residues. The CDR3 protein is CASSYSGQGKGTEAFF. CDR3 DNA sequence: TGTGCCAGCAGTTATTCGGGACAGGGGAAGGGCACTGAAGCTTTCTTT.

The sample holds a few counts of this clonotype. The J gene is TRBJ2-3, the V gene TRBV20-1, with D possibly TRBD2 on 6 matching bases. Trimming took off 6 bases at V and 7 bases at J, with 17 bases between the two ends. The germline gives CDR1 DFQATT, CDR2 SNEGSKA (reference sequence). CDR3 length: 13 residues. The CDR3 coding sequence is TGCAGTGCCGCTGGACTGGGGGGAAATACGCAGTATTTT. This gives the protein CSAAGLGGNTQYF.

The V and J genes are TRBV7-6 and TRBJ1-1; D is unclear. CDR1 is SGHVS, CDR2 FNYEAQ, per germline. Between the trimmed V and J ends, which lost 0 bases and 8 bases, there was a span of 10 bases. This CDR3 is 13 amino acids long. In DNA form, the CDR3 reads TGTGCCAGCAGCTTAGCGGTCCAGGCCGAAGCTTTCTTT. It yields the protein CASSLAVQAEAFF.

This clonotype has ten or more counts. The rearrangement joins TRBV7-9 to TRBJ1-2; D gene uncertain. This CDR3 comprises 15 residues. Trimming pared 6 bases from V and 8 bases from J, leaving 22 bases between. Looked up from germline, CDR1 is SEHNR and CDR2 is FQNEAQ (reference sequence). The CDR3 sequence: CASRSREQKDGGYTF. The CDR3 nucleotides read TGTGCCAGCAGATCCCGTGAGCAGAAGGACGGCGGCTACACCTTC.

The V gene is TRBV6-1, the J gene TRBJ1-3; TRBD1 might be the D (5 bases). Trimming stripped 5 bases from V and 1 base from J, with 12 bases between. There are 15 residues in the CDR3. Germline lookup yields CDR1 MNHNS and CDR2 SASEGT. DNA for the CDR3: TGTGCCAGCAGTCGGGGTCGGGGGTCTGGAAACACCATATATTTT. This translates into CASSRGRGSGNTIYF.

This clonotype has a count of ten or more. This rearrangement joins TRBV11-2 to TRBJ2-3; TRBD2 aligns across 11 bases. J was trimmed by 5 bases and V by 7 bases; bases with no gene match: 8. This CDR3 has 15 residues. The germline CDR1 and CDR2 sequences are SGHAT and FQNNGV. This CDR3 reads CASTPTSGEGDTQYF. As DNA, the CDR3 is TGTGCCAGCACCCCGACTAGCGGGGAGGGAGATACGCAGTATTTT.

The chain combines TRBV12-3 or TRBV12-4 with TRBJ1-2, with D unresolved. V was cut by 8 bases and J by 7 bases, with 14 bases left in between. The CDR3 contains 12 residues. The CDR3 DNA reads TGTGCCAGCTCTTCTACTGCCCCTGGCTACACCTTC. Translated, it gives CASSSTAPGYTF.

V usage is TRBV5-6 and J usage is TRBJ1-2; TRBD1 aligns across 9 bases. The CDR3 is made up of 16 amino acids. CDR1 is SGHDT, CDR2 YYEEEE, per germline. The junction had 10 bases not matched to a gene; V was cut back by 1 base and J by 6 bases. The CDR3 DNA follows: TGTGCCAGCAGCTTGAGCCTTCTTAGACAGGGGGATGGCTACACCTTC. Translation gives CASSLSLLRQGDGYTF. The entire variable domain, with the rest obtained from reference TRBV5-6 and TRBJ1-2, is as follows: DAGVTQSPTHLIKTRGQQVTLRCSPKSGHDTVSWYQQALGQGPQFIFQYYEEEERQRGNFPDRFSGHQFPNYSSELNVNALLLGDSALYLCASSLSLLRQGDGYTFGSGTRLTVV.

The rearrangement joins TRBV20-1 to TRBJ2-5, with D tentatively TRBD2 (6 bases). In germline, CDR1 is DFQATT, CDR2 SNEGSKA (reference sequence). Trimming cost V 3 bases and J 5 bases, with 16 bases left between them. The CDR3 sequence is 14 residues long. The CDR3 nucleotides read TGCAGTGCTAGGGAGGGAAGGGAATGGGAGACCCAGTACTTC. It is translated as CSAREGREWETQYF.

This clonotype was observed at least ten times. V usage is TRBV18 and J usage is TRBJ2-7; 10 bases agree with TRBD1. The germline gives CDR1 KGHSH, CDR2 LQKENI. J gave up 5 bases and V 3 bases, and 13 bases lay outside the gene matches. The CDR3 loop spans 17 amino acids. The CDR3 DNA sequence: TGTGCCAGCTCACCCCTAATAATCCGGACAGGGGGGAACGAGCAGTACTTC. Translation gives CASSPLIIRTGGNEQYF.

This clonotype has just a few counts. CDR3 residues: CASSKDRTWEAFF. Written as DNA, the CDR3 is TGTGCCAGCAGCAAGGACAGGACGTGGGAAGCTTTCTTT. The rearrangement joins TRBV12-3 or TRBV12-4 to TRBJ1-1; the match to TRBD1 covers 7 bases. The junction had 9 bases not matched to a gene; V was cut back by 6 bases and J by 8 bases. The CDR3 runs 13 residues.

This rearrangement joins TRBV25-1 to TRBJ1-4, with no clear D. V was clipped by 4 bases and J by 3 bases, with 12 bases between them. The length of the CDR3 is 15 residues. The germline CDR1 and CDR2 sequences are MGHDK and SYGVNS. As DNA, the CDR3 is TGTGCCAGCAGTGTTCTGGGAACGTCTAATGAAAAACTGTTTTTT. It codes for CASSVLGTSNEKLFF.

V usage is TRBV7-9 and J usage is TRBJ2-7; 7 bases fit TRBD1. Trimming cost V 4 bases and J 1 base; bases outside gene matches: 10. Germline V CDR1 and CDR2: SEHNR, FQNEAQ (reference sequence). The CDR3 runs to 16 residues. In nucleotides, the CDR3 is TGTGCCAGCAGCTCGGGATACAGGGGATTTTCCTACGAGCAGTACTTC. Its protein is CASSSGYRGFSYEQYF.

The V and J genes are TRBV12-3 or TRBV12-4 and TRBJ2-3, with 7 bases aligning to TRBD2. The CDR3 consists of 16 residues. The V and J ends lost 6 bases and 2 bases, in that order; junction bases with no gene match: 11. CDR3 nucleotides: TGTGCCAGCAGCCAACTAGGAGCGGGGACCACAGATACGCAGTATTTT. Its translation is CASSQLGAGTTDTQYF.

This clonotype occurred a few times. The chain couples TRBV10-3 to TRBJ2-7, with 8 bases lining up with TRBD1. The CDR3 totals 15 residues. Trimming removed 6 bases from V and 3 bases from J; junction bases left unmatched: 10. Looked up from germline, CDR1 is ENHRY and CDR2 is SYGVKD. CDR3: CAISLGQGPDYEQYF. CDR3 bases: TGTGCCATCAGCCTTGGACAGGGTCCAGACTACGAGCAGTACTTC.

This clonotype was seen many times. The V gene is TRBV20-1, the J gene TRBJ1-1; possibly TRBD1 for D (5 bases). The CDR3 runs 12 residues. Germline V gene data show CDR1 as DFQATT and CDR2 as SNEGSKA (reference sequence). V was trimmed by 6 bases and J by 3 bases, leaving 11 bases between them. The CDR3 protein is CSAPWGDTEAFF. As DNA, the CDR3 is TGCAGTGCCCCCTGGGGGGACACTGAAGCTTTCTTT.

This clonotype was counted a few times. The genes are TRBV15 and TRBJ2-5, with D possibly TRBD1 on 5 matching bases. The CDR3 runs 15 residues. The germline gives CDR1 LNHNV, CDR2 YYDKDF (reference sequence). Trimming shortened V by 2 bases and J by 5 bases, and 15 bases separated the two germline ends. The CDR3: CATSRLRGIPETQYF. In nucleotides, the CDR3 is TGTGCCACCAGCAGACTAAGGGGTATCCCCGAGACCCAGTACTTC.

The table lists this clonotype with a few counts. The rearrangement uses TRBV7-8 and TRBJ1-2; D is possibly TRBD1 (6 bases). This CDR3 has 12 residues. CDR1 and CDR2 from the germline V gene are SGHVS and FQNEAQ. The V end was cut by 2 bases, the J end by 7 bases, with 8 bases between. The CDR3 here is CASSLTGIGYTF. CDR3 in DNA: TGTGCCAGCAGCTTAACAGGGATTGGCTACACCTTC. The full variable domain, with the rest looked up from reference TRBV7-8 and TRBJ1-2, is GAGVSQSPRYKVAKRGQDVALRCDPISGHVSLFWYQQALGQGPEFLTYFQNEAQLDKSGLPSDRFFAERPEGSVSTLKIQRTQQEDSAVYLCASSLTGIGYTFGSGTRLTVV.

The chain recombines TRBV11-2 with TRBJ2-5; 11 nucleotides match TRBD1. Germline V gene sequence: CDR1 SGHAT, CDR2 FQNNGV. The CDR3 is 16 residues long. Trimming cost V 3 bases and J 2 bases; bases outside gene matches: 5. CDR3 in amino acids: CASSFTGTGGQETQYF. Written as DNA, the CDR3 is TGTGCCAGCAGCTTCACCGGGACAGGGGGGCAAGAGACCCAGTACTTC.

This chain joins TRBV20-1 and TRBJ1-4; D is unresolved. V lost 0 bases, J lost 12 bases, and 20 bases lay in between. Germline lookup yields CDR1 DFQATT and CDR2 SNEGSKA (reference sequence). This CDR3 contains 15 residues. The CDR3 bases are TGCAGTGCTAGAGATGCTAAGCAGTCTGGGTACGAACTGTTTTTT. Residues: CSARDAKQSGYELFF.